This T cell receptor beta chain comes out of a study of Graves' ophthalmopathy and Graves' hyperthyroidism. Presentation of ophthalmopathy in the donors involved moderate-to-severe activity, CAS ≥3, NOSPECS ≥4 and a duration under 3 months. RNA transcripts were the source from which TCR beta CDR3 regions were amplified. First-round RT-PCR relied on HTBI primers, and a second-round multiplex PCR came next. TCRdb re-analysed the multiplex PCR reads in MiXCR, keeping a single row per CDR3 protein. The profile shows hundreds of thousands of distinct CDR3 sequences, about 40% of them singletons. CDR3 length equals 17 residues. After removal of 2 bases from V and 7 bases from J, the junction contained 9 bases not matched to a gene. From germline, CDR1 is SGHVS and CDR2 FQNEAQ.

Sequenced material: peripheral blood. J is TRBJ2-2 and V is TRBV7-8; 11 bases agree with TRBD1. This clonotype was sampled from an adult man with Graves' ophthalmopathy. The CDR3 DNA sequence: TGTGCCAGCAGCTTATACGGGACAGGGGGTTTTGGCGGGGAGCTGTTTTTT. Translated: CASSLYGTGGFGGELFF. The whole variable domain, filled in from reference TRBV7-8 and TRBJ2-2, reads GAGVSQSPRYKVAKRGQDVALRCDPISGHVSLFWYQQALGQGPEFLTYFQNEAQLDKSGLPSDRFFAERPEGSVSTLKIQRTQQEDSAVYLCASSLYGTGGFGGELFFGEGSRLTVL.